This passage covers 5 T cell receptor beta chains from one sample sequenced in a study of early T cells in non-severe SARS-CoV-2 infection. MiXCR, run by TCRdb on the 5' RACE reads, gives a single entry per CDR3 protein. The repertoire holds 70,000 to 85,000 distinct CDR3 sequences, 12% seen once, with 6.5% in the top ten. Specimen: whole blood. These receptors all stem from an adult who was a healthcare worker with PCR-confirmed SARS-CoV-2 infection or an uninfected control (not recorded which).

In this sample, this clonotype turned up a few times. The rearrangement links TRBV4-3 to TRBJ2-2; 7 bases align to TRBD1. From germline, CDR1 is LGHNA and CDR2 YSLEER. The CDR3 extends over 16 amino acids. V was pared by 5 bases and J by 6 bases, with 12 bases of the junction left unmatched. This CDR3 reads CASSKGPQGVAGELFF. Here the CDR3 DNA reads TGCGCCAGCAGCAAGGGTCCCCAGGGGGTTGCCGGGGAGCTGTTTTTT.

This clonotype was counted ten times or more. The chain couples TRBV27 to TRBJ1-5; D remains unclear. Germline V gene lookup returns CDR1 MNHEY and CDR2 SMNVEV (reference sequence). V was cut by 4 bases and J by 7 bases, with 8 bases left in between. The CDR3 spans 12 residues. The CDR3 here is CASSWVGQPQHF. Here the CDR3 DNA reads TGTGCCAGCAGTTGGGTTGGGCAGCCCCAGCATTTT.

This clonotype was counted a few times. The chain combines TRBV20-1 with TRBJ2-1; 7 bases are a match to TRBD2. CDR3 size: 14 residues. Germline V gene lookup returns CDR1 DFQATT and CDR2 SNEGSKA (reference sequence). Trimming took 2 bases from V and 8 from J; bases not matched to a gene: 9. The CDR3 protein is CSARFGTTFYEQFF. CDR3 DNA sequence: TGCAGTGCTAGATTTGGGACTACCTTTTATGAGCAGTTCTTC.

This clonotype was counted only a few times. The gene calls are TRBV20-1 and TRBJ2-7; D remains ambiguous. CDR1 and CDR2 from the germline V gene are DFQATT and SNEGSKA (reference sequence). The CDR3 runs to 12 residues. With 2 bases removed from V and 0 bases from J, the gap between germline ends came to 5 bases. Written as DNA, the CDR3 is TGCAGTGCTAGACAGGTCTCCTACGAGCAGTACTTC. Translated: CSARQVSYEQYF.

This clonotype showed up many times. The J gene is TRBJ2-1, the V gene TRBV12-3 or TRBV12-4; D unclear. This CDR3 has 11 residues. The V gene lost 4 bases and the J gene lost 9 bases, with 7 bases spanning the gap. The CDR3 nucleotides are TGTGCCAGCAGTTCCGAAAGTGAGCAGTTCTTC. Encoded protein: CASSSESEQFF.